This T cell receptor beta chain derives from a study of shared clonotypes between healthy human individuals. On this clone: Its antigen remains unidentified.

In the CD4+ fraction, cells were divided into CD45RA+ naive and CD45RA-negative memory subsets. General observations from the study: Genetic and exposure-history diversity was limited by the small donor number.

Germline V gives CDR1 KGHSH, CDR2 LQKENI. The CDR3 has 13 amino acids. The trim removed 6 bases at V and 6 bases at J, leaving 4 bases unmatched. Sequenced by immunoSEQ multiplex PCR; TCRdb stores in-frame clones only, minus some. The table lists around 2.5 million clones, under 95% of them singletons. This rearrangement joins TRBV18 to TRBJ2-1; 8 bases align to TRBD1. This TCR came from a man younger than 35 in good health. Some clones in this sample may be carry-over from other donors' samples. The source material was naive CD4+ T cells from PBMCs. Regarding subset: CD45RA+ positively selected. CDR3 sequence reads: CASSATGGNEQFF. CDR3 nucleotide sequence: TGTGCCAGCTCGGCTACAGGGGGCAATGAGCAGTTCTTC.